This T cell receptor (beta chain) was sequenced for a study of OX40 agonist ivuxolimab in advanced cancers. Study in general: Of mixed ages from about 20 to 80 and averaging about 56 years, the group was 65% to 85% male. Broader study findings: Clonal expansion was among the lowest in partial responders at 0.1-3.0 mg/kg, especially CD8+. CD8+ T cells showed, on average, more clonal expansion than CD4+ cells. At doses 0.1 to 3.0 mg/kg, CD4+ and CD8+ clones expanded.

This CDR3 region has 12 residues. Germline assignment: CDR1 SNHLY and CDR2 FYNNEI. V trimming: 6 bases; J trimming: 6 bases; junction bases outside the gene matches: 2. In the case of this clone: Its antigen is not known.

The protocol was immunoSEQ multiplex PCR, while the TCRdb copy is restricted to in-frame clones and leaves out a portion. The sample records just over 95,000 clones, almost 90% being singletons. The clonotype was recovered from an adult with an advanced solid tumor such as melanoma, head and neck, liver or kidney cancer. This sequence joins TRBV2 and TRBJ2-1, with 7 bases lining up with TRBD2. Sequencing used CD4+ or CD8+ T cells sorted from blood, obtained in a trial of the OX40 agonist ivuxolimab. The CDR3 spells CASSSSGNEQFF. The CDR3 DNA reads as TGTGCCAGCAGCTCTAGCGGCAATGAGCAGTTCTTC.